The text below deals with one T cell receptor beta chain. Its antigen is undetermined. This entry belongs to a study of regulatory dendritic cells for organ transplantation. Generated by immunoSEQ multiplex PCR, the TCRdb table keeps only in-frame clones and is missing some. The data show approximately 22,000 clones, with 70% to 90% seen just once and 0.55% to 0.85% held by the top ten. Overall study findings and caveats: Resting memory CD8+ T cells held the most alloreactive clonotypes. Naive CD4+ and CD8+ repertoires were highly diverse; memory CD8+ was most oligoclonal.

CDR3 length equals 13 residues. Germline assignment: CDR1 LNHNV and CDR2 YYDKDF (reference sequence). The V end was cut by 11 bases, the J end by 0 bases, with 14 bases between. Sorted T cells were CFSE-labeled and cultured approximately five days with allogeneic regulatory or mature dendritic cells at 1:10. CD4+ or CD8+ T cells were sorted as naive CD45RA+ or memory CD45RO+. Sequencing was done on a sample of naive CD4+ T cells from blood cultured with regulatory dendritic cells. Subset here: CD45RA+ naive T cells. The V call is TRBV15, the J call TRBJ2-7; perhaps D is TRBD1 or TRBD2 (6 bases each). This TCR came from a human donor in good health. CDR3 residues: CAARDIHSYEQYF. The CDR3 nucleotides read TGTGCCGCGCGGGACATCCACTCCTACGAGCAGTACTTC.